One sample yielded the 5 T cell receptor beta chains listed below, sequenced in a study of shared clonotypes between healthy human individuals. Sequencing used immunoSEQ multiplex PCR; TCRdb keeps in-frame clones, though not all of them. The sample includes under 300,000 clones, under 80% of them seen just once. The specimen sequenced was memory CD4+ T cells sorted from blood. Subset of the sample: CD45RA-negative fraction. The receptors originated from a man aged 30 to 45 in good health.

V gene TRBV2 combines with J gene TRBJ2-3, with D possibly being TRBD2 (6 bases). CDR3 length: 17 amino acids. Germline-derived CDR1 and CDR2 are SNHLY and FYNNEI. Between the trimmed V and J ends, which lost 6 bases and 10 bases, there was a span of 29 bases. Here the CDR3 reads CASRESLKTSLRVSQYF. For the CDR3, the DNA is TGTGCCAGCAGGGAAAGCTTAAAGACTAGTTTGAGGGTGTCGCAGTATTTT.

This clone was seen at least ten times. Other DNA sequences in the sample encode the same CDR3. The rearrangement uses TRBV18 and TRBJ2-3; no clear D. There are 14 residues in the CDR3. Trimming cost V 0 bases and J 2 bases, with 6 bases left between them. Germline V gives CDR1 KGHSH, CDR2 LQKENI. The CDR3 nucleotides read TGTGCCAGCTCACCACCGACCAACACAGATACGCAGTATTTT. This encodes CASSPPTNTDTQYF.

This rearrangement joins TRBV6-6 to TRBJ2-2, with TRBD2 matching over 15 bases. The CDR3 consists of 15 residues. Germline values: CDR1 MNHNY, CDR2 SVGAGI (reference sequence). V was clipped by 5 bases and J by 5 bases; unmatched bases: 0. The CDR3 protein is CASSGLAGGTGELFF. The CDR3 DNA reads TGTGCCAGCAGTGGACTAGCGGGAGGGACCGGGGAGCTGTTTTTT.

This chain links TRBV12-5 with TRBJ2-1, with 14 bases identical to TRBD2. From germline, CDR1 is LGHNT and CDR2 FRNRAP. After removal of 6 bases from V and 9 bases from J, the junction contained 10 bases not matched to a gene. There are 16 residues in the CDR3. The CDR3 is CASGSLGLAGASEQFF. For the CDR3, the DNA is TGTGCTAGTGGCTCCCTGGGACTAGCGGGAGCGAGTGAGCAGTTCTTC.

This rearrangement joins TRBV11-2 to TRBJ1-1; 7 bases fit TRBD1. Per the germline V gene, CDR1 is SGHAT and CDR2 is FQNNGV. This CDR3 has 16 amino acids. V lost 5 bases to trimming and J lost 0 bases; unmatched junction nucleotides: 9. CDR3 in amino acids: CASSLRTGHMNTEAFF. The CDR3 bases are TGTGCCAGCAGCCTTCGGACAGGTCACATGAACACTGAAGCTTTCTTT.